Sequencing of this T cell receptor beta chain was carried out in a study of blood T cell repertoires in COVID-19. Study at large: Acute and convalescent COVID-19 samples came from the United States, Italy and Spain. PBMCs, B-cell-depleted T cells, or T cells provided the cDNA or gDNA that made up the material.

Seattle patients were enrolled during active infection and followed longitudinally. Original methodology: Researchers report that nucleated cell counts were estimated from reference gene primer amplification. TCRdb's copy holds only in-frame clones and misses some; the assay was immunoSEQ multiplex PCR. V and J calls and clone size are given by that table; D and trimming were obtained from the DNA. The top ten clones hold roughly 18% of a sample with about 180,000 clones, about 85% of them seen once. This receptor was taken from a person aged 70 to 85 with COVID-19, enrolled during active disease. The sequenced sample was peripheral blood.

This CDR3 reads CASSSRLSGNTIYF. The CDR3 nucleotides are TGTGCCAGCAGCTCTAGGCTTTCTGGAAACACCATATATTTT. The V gene is TRBV11-2, the J gene TRBJ1-3; D is unresolved. The ends were cut back, 4 bases at V and 1 base at J, with 8 bases in the middle. The CDR3 is made up of 14 amino acids. CDR1 is SGHAT and CDR2 is FQNNGV in the germline V gene. The full variable domain, with the rest looked up from reference TRBV11-2 and TRBJ1-3, is EAGVAQSPRYKIIEKRQSVAFWCNPISGHATLYWYQQILGQGPKLLIQFQNNGVVDDSQLPKDRFSAERLKGVDSTLKIQPAKLEDSAVYLCASSSRLSGNTIYFGEGSWLTVV.